Listed here are 5 T cell receptor beta chains from one sample, sequenced in a study of blood T cell repertoires in COVID-19. Libraries were prepared by immunoSEQ multiplex PCR; TCRdb keeps only in-frame clonotypes and omits some of them. The data hold a few hundred thousand clones, with approximately 82% observed a single time. Sequencing was carried out using peripheral blood. The receptor source for this set is a man aged 50-60 years with active or convalescent COVID-19.

The V and J genes are TRBV10-3 and TRBJ2-7; D not resolved. The CDR3 contains 12 residues. V gave up 3 bases and J gave up 2 bases, with 5 bases separating them. Per germline, CDR1 ENHRY and CDR2 SYGVKD. The CDR3 region has the DNA TGTGCCATCAGTGACAGGCCCTACGAGCAGTACTTC. This gives the protein CAISDRPYEQYF.

This clone was observed at least ten times. This chain uses TRBV7-2 with TRBJ2-7; 7 positions match TRBD1. Germline assignment: CDR1 SGHTA and CDR2 FQGNSA. The junction had 7 bases not matched to a gene; V was cut back by 5 bases and J by 6 bases. CDR3 length: 13 amino acids. The CDR3 reads CASSTRQGGEQYV. CDR3 DNA: TGTGCCAGCAGCACCCGACAGGGTGGCGAGCAGTACGTC.

The chain employs TRBV18 and TRBJ2-3, with TRBD1 as a possible D gene (5 bases). The CDR3 is 17 residues long. In germline, CDR1 is KGHSH, CDR2 LQKENI. V was shortened by 3 bases and J by 1 base, with 17 bases between the two germline ends. CDR3 nucleotides: TGTGCCAGCTCACCCCCCGGTGCAGGGAAAGGCACAGATACGCAGTATTTT. Its translation: CASSPPGAGKGTDTQYF.

The chain is built from TRBV7-2 and TRBJ2-2, with D possibly being TRBD2 (5 bases). The V and J ends lost 1 base and 0 bases respectively, with 6 bases between them. The CDR3 loop spans 15 amino acids. Germline V gene data show CDR1 as SGHTA and CDR2 as FQGNSA. CDR3 DNA: TGTGCCAGCAGCTTAGGGACTCCGAACACCGGGGAGCTGTTTTTT. Its translation: CASSLGTPNTGELFF.

Many counts were recorded for this clone. Other DNA sequences from this sample encode an identical CDR3 as well. The chain has TRBV5-4 and TRBJ1-2; 11 nucleotides match TRBD1. With 3 bases clipped from V and 8 bases from J, the junction kept 6 bases outside the gene matches. The CDR3 totals 14 residues. CDR1 is SGHNT and CDR2 is YYREEE in the germline V gene (reference sequence). This CDR3 reads CASSWGQGERGYTF. The CDR3 nucleotides are TGTGCCAGCAGCTGGGGACAGGGGGAGAGGGGCTACACCTTC.